The T cell receptor beta chain described here comes from a study of response to subunit inactivated influenza vaccine. Study-wide points: Each seasonal flu vaccination may recruit only limited new T cells, authors suggested.

Of note for this clonotype: Its antigen is undetermined.

Looked up from germline, CDR1 is MNHNS and CDR2 is SASEGT. This CDR3 is built from 19 residues. J lost 1 base, V lost 7 bases, and 17 bases had no gene match. TCRdb ran MiXCR on the RT-PCR reads and lists one entry per CDR3 protein. The sample consists of hundreds of thousands of distinct CDR3 sequences, approximately 14% of them appearing once. The gene calls are TRBV6-1 and TRBJ1-1, with TRBD1 matching 11 bases. This TCR derives from a man aged 50-59 years who received an inactivated influenza vaccine. Material: PBMCs from blood, obtained 14 to 15 days before vaccination. The CDR3 nucleotides are TGTGCCAGCACAGGAGGAGGACAGGGGGCGGGAGTGAGGAACACTGAAGCTTTCTTT. It yields the protein CASTGGGQGAGVRNTEAFF.